This T cell receptor (beta chain) came from a study of blood T cell repertoires in COVID-19. Sequencing was performed with immunoSEQ multiplex PCR; in TCRdb, only in-frame clones are kept and a portion is missing. The table records about 200,000 clones, around 80% of them present only once. Unmatched junction bases numbered 6, after V lost 4 bases and J lost 5 bases. Germline V lookup: CDR1 SGHRS, CDR2 YFSETQ. The CDR3 has 14 residues. This clonotype was sampled from a woman between 45 and 65 years old with acute or convalescent COVID-19. The material sequenced was peripheral blood. V gene TRBV5-1 combines with J gene TRBJ2-5, with 9 bases fitting TRBD1. The DNA for the CDR3 is TGCGCCAGCAGCATGGGACAGGGTATGGAGACCCAGTACTTC. Its protein is CASSMGQGMETQYF. The variable domain in full, with the rest retrieved from reference TRBV5-1 and TRBJ2-5, is KAGVTQTPRYLIKTRGQQVTLSCSPISGHRSVSWYQQTPGQGLQFLFEYFSETQRNKGNFPGRFSGRQFSNSRSEMNVSTLELGDSALYLCASSMGQGMETQYFGPGTRLLVL.